These 20 T cell receptor beta chains came from one sample sequenced in a study of control samples from healthy donors and cancer patients. The repertoire was sequenced with immunoSEQ multiplex PCR; TCRdb's copy has only in-frame clones and lacks some. Seen here are tens of thousands of clones, about nine tenths observed once, and the top ten hold less than 20%. Material: blood. Source of these receptors: a man aged 25 to 40 in good health.

The V and J genes are TRBV28 and TRBJ2-5; 12 bases are a match to TRBD2. Trimming took 3 bases from V and 2 from J; bases not matched to a gene: 4. CDR1 is MDHEN and CDR2 is SYDVKM in the germline V gene. The CDR3 loop spans 16 amino acids. CDR3 amino acids: CASSFGLAGGQETQYF. CDR3 bases: TGTGCCAGCAGTTTCGGGCTAGCGGGGGGGCAAGAGACCCAGTACTTC.

The chain joins TRBV18 to TRBJ2-7; D might be TRBD1 (5 bases). CDR1 and CDR2 from the germline V gene are KGHSH and LQKENI. CDR3 length: 15 amino acids. The V end lost 0 bases, the J end lost 5 bases, and 14 bases lay between the germline ends. DNA of the CDR3: TGTGCCAGCTCACCACCGTCCAGGGTCAATGACGAGCAGTACTTC. It translates to CASSPPSRVNDEQYF.

The V call is TRBV13, the J call TRBJ2-7; TRBD2 might be the D (5 bases). CDR3 length equals 18 residues. The V end was cut by 1 base, the J end by 3 bases, with 22 bases between. CDR1 is PRHDT and CDR2 is FYEKMQ in the germline V gene (reference sequence). The CDR3 reads CASSLEGLGGPSNYEQYF. The DNA for the CDR3 is TGTGCCAGCAGCTTAGAAGGTTTAGGAGGCCCCTCTAACTACGAGCAGTACTTC. Full variable domain (missing parts from reference TRBV13 and TRBJ2-7): AAGVIQSPRHLIKEKRETATLKCYPIPRHDTVYWYQQGPGQDPQFLISFYEKMQSDKGSIPDRFSAQQFSDYHSELNMSSLELGDSALYFCASSLEGLGGPSNYEQYFGPGTRLTVT.

The chain combines TRBV2 with TRBJ1-1; D unclear. The CDR3 has 14 residues. The germline V and J ends were trimmed by 3 bases and 0 bases, with 8 bases remaining between them. Germline lookup yields CDR1 SNHLY and CDR2 FYNNEI. Here the CDR3 reads CASSEGRMNTEAFF. Here the CDR3 DNA reads TGTGCCAGCAGTGAGGGCCGAATGAACACTGAAGCTTTCTTT.

The V call is TRBV29-1, the J call TRBJ2-5, with 7 bases identical to TRBD1. Losses at the gene ends were 6 bases for V and 2 bases for J; bases not matched to a gene: 3. Looked up from germline, CDR1 is SQVTM and CDR2 is ANQGSEA. This CDR3 has 12 residues. The CDR3 coding sequence is TGCAGCGTAGGACAGGTGCAAGAGACCCAGTACTTC. It yields the protein CSVGQVQETQYF.

This sequence joins TRBV27 and TRBJ1-4, with 12 bases fitting TRBD1. V gave up 3 bases and J gave up 8 bases; unmatched junction bases: 10. Looked up from germline, CDR1 is MNHEY and CDR2 is SMNVEV (reference sequence). The CDR3 contains 17 residues. The chain's CDR3 is CASSFAGTGGVGEKLFF. The CDR3, as DNA: TGTGCCAGCAGTTTTGCCGGGACAGGGGGCGTTGGGGAAAAACTGTTTTTT.

The genes are TRBV28 and TRBJ1-4; TRBD1 matches 10 bases. The ends lost 6 bases at V and 8 bases at J; junction bases unmatched: 9. Germline CDR1 is MDHEN and CDR2 is SYDVKM. CDR3 length: 15 residues. The CDR3 sequence is CASRNRQGALEKLFF. As DNA, the CDR3 is TGTGCCAGCAGAAACCGACAGGGGGCTTTGGAAAAACTGTTTTTT.

The rearrangement uses TRBV5-1 and TRBJ2-2; maybe TRBD2 (6 bases). Per the germline V gene, CDR1 is SGHRS and CDR2 is YFSETQ. The germline V and J ends were trimmed by 0 bases and 0 bases, with 24 bases remaining between them. The CDR3 has 21 residues. This chain's CDR3 is CASSLEPPGRGVPSNTGELFF. Here the CDR3 DNA reads TGCGCCAGCAGCTTGGAGCCCCCCGGGAGAGGGGTCCCCTCGAACACCGGGGAGCTGTTTTTT.

This clone has just a few counts. The chain recombines TRBV3-1 (or the pseudogene TRBV3-2) with TRBJ2-7; tentative D call: TRBD2 (7 bases). Germline CDR1 is LGHDT and CDR2 is YNNKEL (reference sequence). V lost 0 bases to trimming and J lost 0 bases, with 18 bases between them. This CDR3 spans 18 amino acids. In nucleotides, the CDR3 is TGTGCCAGCAGCCAAGATTGGGGCGGGAGCAGGGGCTCCTACGAGCAGTACTTC. This sequence encodes CASSQDWGGSRGSYEQYF.

V gene TRBV4-1 combines with J gene TRBJ1-5; 7 bases are shared with TRBD1. Germline-derived CDR1 and CDR2 are MGHRA and YSYEKL. This CDR3 region has 16 residues. After removal of 1 base from V and 2 bases from J, the junction contained 5 bases not matched to a gene. In DNA, the CDR3 is TGCGCCAGCAGCCAAGCTGAGGGGGCCCGCAATCAGCCCCAGCATTTT. It specifies CASSQAEGARNQPQHF.

The genes are TRBV24-1 and TRBJ1-5; possible D gene TRBD1, 5 bases. CDR1 and CDR2 from the germline V gene are KGHDR and SFDVKD. V was shortened by 9 bases and J by 0 bases, with 14 bases between the two germline ends. This CDR3 contains 15 residues. CDR3 in amino acids: CATSSGDYSNQPQHF. The CDR3 coding sequence is TGTGCCACCTCATCGGGGGATTATAGCAATCAGCCCCAGCATTTT.

In its sample, this clone was seen a few times. V usage is TRBV20-1 and J usage is TRBJ1-5; D remains unclear. Deletions cut 3 bases from V and 4 bases from J, with 7 bases between. Germline CDR1 reads DFQATT; CDR2 reads SNEGSKA (reference sequence). The CDR3 contains 12 residues. For the CDR3, the DNA is TGCAGTGCTAGTAGCAATAATCAGCCCCAGCATTTT. It codes for CSASSNNQPQHF.

The genes are TRBV7-9 and TRBJ2-2; D possibly uses TRBD1 or TRBD2 (5 bases each). Per germline, CDR1 SEHNR and CDR2 FQNEAQ (reference sequence). The CDR3 extends over 13 amino acids. With 1 base removed from V and 5 bases from J, the gap between germline ends came to 5 bases. CDR3 nucleotide sequence: TGTGCCAGCAGCTTAGGGGGGACCGGGGAGCTGTTTTTT. This translates into CASSLGGTGELFF.

The chain joins TRBV3-1 (or the pseudogene TRBV3-2) to TRBJ2-1, with 7 bases fitting TRBD1. Trimming cost V 4 bases and J 1 base; bases outside gene matches: 10. The germline CDR1 and CDR2 sequences are LGHDT and YNNKEL (reference sequence). The CDR3 is 17 amino acids. The chain's CDR3 is CASSLGYRDSSYNEQFF. The CDR3 region has the DNA TGTGCCAGCAGCCTAGGGTACCGGGACAGTTCCTACAATGAGCAGTTCTTC.

This chain connects TRBV15 to TRBJ2-1; TRBD1 matches at 8 bases. Germline-derived CDR1 and CDR2 are LNHNV and YYDKDF (reference sequence). There are 18 residues in the CDR3. V lost 1 base, J lost 1 base, and 9 bases stayed unmatched. This chain's CDR3 is CATSRARDRMTSYNEQFF. The CDR3 coding sequence is TGTGCCACCAGCAGAGCCCGGGACAGGATGACTTCCTACAATGAGCAGTTCTTC.

The gene calls are TRBV6-5 and TRBJ2-4; 9 nucleotides align to TRBD1. V lost 6 bases, J lost 2 bases, and 5 bases stayed unmatched. CDR3 length equals 15 residues. The V gene's germline CDR1 is MNHEY and CDR2 SVGAGI. The CDR3 here is CASRRTGAPKNIQYF. CDR3 bases: TGTGCCAGCAGACGGACAGGGGCTCCCAAAAACATTCAGTACTTC.

This clone is a singleton in its sample. The chain is built from TRBV6-2 or TRBV6-3 and TRBJ2-5; the match to TRBD1 covers 9 bases. Per the germline V gene, CDR1 is MNHEY and CDR2 is SVGEGT. This CDR3 region has 15 residues. The trim removed 5 bases at V and 4 bases at J, leaving 8 bases unmatched. CDR3 sequence: CASSDGTGRVETQYF. Written as DNA, the CDR3 is TGTGCCAGCAGTGACGGGACAGGGAGAGTAGAGACCCAGTACTTC.

The chain recombines TRBV9 with TRBJ2-5; 10 nucleotides match TRBD2. V dropped 0 bases and J dropped 4; count of bases not matched to a gene: 6. The CDR3 is 16 amino acids. The germline gives CDR1 SGDLS, CDR2 YYNGEE. CDR3 DNA sequence: TGTGCCAGCAGCGTAGGGGCTAGCGGGGGCAGAGAGACCCAGTACTTC. The encoded protein is CASSVGASGGRETQYF.

The chain couples TRBV5-1 to TRBJ2-5, with 11 bases lining up with TRBD2. This CDR3 region has 16 residues. With 0 bases clipped from V and 5 bases from J, the junction kept 6 bases outside the gene matches. Per germline, CDR1 SGHRS and CDR2 YFSETQ. DNA for the CDR3: TGCGCCAGCAGCTTGGGGACTAGCGGGCCTACGGAGACCCAGTACTTC. This translates into CASSLGTSGPTETQYF.

The chain links TRBV29-1 to TRBJ1-1; TRBD1 is a possible D gene (5 bases). The length of the CDR3 is 14 residues. The V end lost 0 bases, the J end lost 4 bases, and 12 bases lay between the germline ends. Germline loops: CDR1 SQVTM, CDR2 ANQGSEA. CDR3 nucleotides: TGCAGCGTTGAAGAGGGACCCGGGGGCACTGAAGCTTTCTTT. Its translation: CSVEEGPGGTEAFF.